This TCR beta chain was identified during a study of early T cells in non-severe SARS-CoV-2 infection. Study-level background: Unpaired chains resulted from sequencing bulk RNA of unsorted whole blood.

The sample holds a few counts of this clonotype. The antigen is unknown. General study findings and limits: Using VDJdb, the matching emphasized anti-spike CD8 responses while missing private and CD4 specificities.

Attached unique molecular identifiers marked individual cDNA molecules. A single record per CDR3 protein comes from TCRdb applying MiXCR to the 5' RACE reads. Among some 54,000 distinct CDR3 sequences listed, 8.5% to 10% were seen once. The sequencing sample was made of whole blood. The receptor's source is an adult who was a healthcare worker with PCR-confirmed SARS-CoV-2 infection or an uninfected control (not recorded which).

The CDR3 sequence is CASSSSWQRDGVEQYF. The CDR3 bases are TGCGCCAGCAGCTCCTCCTGGCAGAGGGACGGCGTCGAGCAGTACTTC. The chain is built from TRBV5-1 and TRBJ2-7, with D perhaps matching TRBD1 or TRBD2 (5 bases each). V lost 3 bases, J lost 6 bases, and 22 bases lay in between. This CDR3 has 16 amino acids. Per the germline V gene, CDR1 is SGHRS and CDR2 is YFSETQ. The variable domain in full, completed from reference TRBV5-1 and TRBJ2-7, reads KAGVTQTPRYLIKTRGQQVTLSCSPISGHRSVSWYQQTPGQGLQFLFEYFSETQRNKGNFPGRFSGRQFSNSRSEMNVSTLELGDSALYLCASSSSWQRDGVEQYFGPGTRLTVT.